This T cell receptor (beta chain) was identified during a study of tumor-infiltrating lymphocytes in primary liver carcinoma. The researchers produced TCR beta cDNA from about 510 ng total RNA with a constant-region primer. Amplification in three nested multiplex PCR rounds with slightly modified ARM-PCR gave rise to TCR beta libraries. Both of the initial two PCR rounds ran for nine to ten cycles and employed TRBV1-TRBV30 forward primers alongside a C-beta reverse primer. Each CDR3 protein gets one entry after TCRdb re-called the multiplex PCR reads with MiXCR. Among 250,000 to 350,000 distinct CDR3 sequences listed, around three fifths were seen once. This CDR3 has 16 amino acids. For blood RNA, unsorted whole blood served as the source, and germline DNA was extracted too. A note on this clonotype: One end of the junction fails to match germline, which may point to a read error.

Sequencing input: peripheral blood. The chain uses TRBV12-3 or TRBV12-4 and TRBJ2-5; 7 nucleotides align to TRBD2. This receptor was taken from a woman in her 30s with primary liver carcinoma and hepatitis B virus infection. CDR3 sequence (DNA): TGTGCCAGCAGTCCCTTAAGGGGAGGGAACCAAGGGACCCAGTACTTC. The encoded protein is CASSPLRGGNQGTQYF.